This T cell receptor beta chain appears in the sequencing data of a study of shared clonotypes between healthy human individuals. The protocol was immunoSEQ multiplex PCR, while the TCRdb copy is restricted to in-frame clones and leaves out a portion. This sample has 400,000 to 500,000 clones, with 76% found just once. The origin of this receptor is a middle-aged woman in good health. Some clones in this sample may be carry-over from other donors' samples. Specimen: PBMCs.

The CDR3 region is CASSLARVAPPRGEAFF. The CDR3, as DNA: TGTGCCAGCAGCTTAGCGAGGGTAGCGCCCCCGCGGGGTGAAGCTTTCTTT. The rearrangement joins TRBV7-6 to TRBJ1-1; no clear D. V shed 0 bases and J shed 7 bases, with 21 bases lying between them. The CDR3 has 17 residues. Germline V gives CDR1 SGHVS, CDR2 FNYEAQ.